This entry lists 5 T cell receptor beta chains sequenced from one sample in a study of OX40 agonist ivuxolimab in advanced cancers. Data came from immunoSEQ multiplex PCR; TCRdb stores just in-frame clones and leaves some out. The table lists tens of thousands of clones, more than 85% of them singletons. Source: CD4+ or CD8+ T cells sorted from blood, taken in a trial of the OX40 agonist ivuxolimab. These receptors were obtained from an adult with an advanced solid tumor such as melanoma, head and neck, liver or kidney cancer.

The chain links TRBV2 to TRBJ2-1; 13 bases are a match to TRBD2. Per germline, CDR1 SNHLY and CDR2 FYNNEI. With 6 bases clipped from V and 2 bases from J, the junction kept 7 bases outside the gene matches. There are 17 residues in the CDR3. The CDR3 bases are TGTGCCAGCAGCACGACTAGCGGGGGGATTACCTACAATGAGCAGTTCTTC. Translating it yields CASSTTSGGITYNEQFF.

The V call is TRBV27, the J call TRBJ2-1; 8 nucleotides line up with TRBD2. Germline values: CDR1 MNHEY, CDR2 SMNVEV (reference sequence). The J segment lost 14 bases and the V segment lost 0 bases, leaving 3 bases of the junction unmatched. The CDR3 consists of 12 residues. CDR3 coding DNA: TGTGCCAGCAGTTTATCTCGGCGGGGGGAGTTCTTC. It yields the protein CASSLSRRGEFF.

The chain joins TRBV27 to TRBJ2-3; 9 nucleotides line up with TRBD1. The trim removed 5 bases at V and 12 bases at J, leaving 6 bases unmatched. Germline V lookup: CDR1 MNHEY, CDR2 SMNVEV (reference sequence). The CDR3 runs 12 residues. The CDR3 loop reads CASSPRDRDQYF. The CDR3 nucleotides are TGTGCCAGCAGTCCTCGGGACAGGGACCAGTATTTT.

The chain recombines TRBV9 with TRBJ2-5, with 9 nucleotides matching TRBD1. CDR1 and CDR2 from the germline V gene are SGDLS and YYNGEE. The CDR3 spans 16 residues. V shed 3 bases and J 2 bases; nucleotides not matched to a gene: 8. The CDR3 coding sequence is TGTGCCAGCAGCGAGGGAAGACAGGGGGGTCAAGAGACCCAGTACTTC. Translation gives CASSEGRQGGQETQYF.

V gene TRBV6-5 combines with J gene TRBJ1-4; D ambiguous. The ends were cut back, 6 bases at V and 0 bases at J, with 11 bases in the middle. The germline V gene has CDR1 MNHEY and CDR2 SVGAGI. The CDR3 sequence is 15 residues long. CDR3 sequence (DNA): TGTGCCAGCAGCCCGGACCTCGCAACTAATGAAAAACTGTTTTTT. It translates to CASSPDLATNEKLFF.